Presented here are 27 T cell receptor beta chains from one specimen sequenced in a study of T cells in Graves' hyperthyroidism and ophthalmopathy. The TCR beta CDR3 regions underwent amplification using RNA transcripts as the source. First-round RT-PCR of the TCR CDR3 relied on the HTBI primer set. Each CDR3 protein gets one entry after TCRdb re-called the multiplex PCR reads with MiXCR. The data show around 800,000 distinct CDR3 sequences, around 39% seen once. Sequenced: blood. Receptors originate from a man between 18 and 35 years old with Graves' hyperthyroidism.

The V call is TRBV7-9, the J call TRBJ2-2; D is unresolved. The CDR3 is 12 residues long. The V end was cut by 6 bases, the J end by 4 bases, with 6 bases between. Germline V gene lookup returns CDR1 SEHNR and CDR2 FQNEAQ (reference sequence). CDR3 protein: CASRFLTGELFF. CDR3 in DNA: TGTGCCAGCAGATTCCTCACCGGGGAGCTGTTTTTT.

This clonotype was picked up many times. The chain links TRBV20-1 to TRBJ1-5; the D is unclear. The germline V and J ends were trimmed by 5 bases and 2 bases, with 10 bases remaining between them. Per the germline V gene, CDR1 is DFQATT and CDR2 is SNEGSKA (reference sequence). The CDR3 is 13 amino acids. CDR3 protein: CSAGHGGNQPQHF. The CDR3 coding sequence is TGCAGTGCTGGCCATGGCGGCAATCAGCCCCAGCATTTT.

This chain links TRBV7-2 with TRBJ2-7; D might be TRBD2 (5 bases). Germline values: CDR1 SGHTA, CDR2 FQGNSA. V gave up 1 base and J gave up 2 bases, with 9 bases separating them. The CDR3 runs 14 residues. CDR3 sequence: CASSLGGYTYEQYF. The CDR3 nucleotides are TGTGCCAGCAGCTTAGGCGGGTACACCTACGAGCAGTACTTC.

About this clonotype: One end of the junction does not line up with germline, which may come from a read error. The chain employs TRBV2 and TRBJ2-2; D unclear. Per germline, CDR1 SNHLY and CDR2 FYNNEI. The CDR3 spans 15 residues. The CDR3 DNA follows: TGTGCCAGCAGCTTAGGCGCTGAGAACACCAGGGAGCTGTTTTTT. Translating gives CASSLGAENTRELFF.

A note on this clonotype: One end of the junction is discordant with germline, which a read error may explain. CDR3 sequence (DNA): TGTGCCAGCAGCTTGGCGAGACAGGGGGTACGATGGGGCGGAGAGACTCAGTACTTC. Encoded protein: CASSLARQGVRWGGETQYF. V gene TRBV7-3 combines with J gene TRBJ2-5; TRBD1 agrees at 9 bases. CDR3 size: 19 residues. Germline V gene lookup returns CDR1 SGHTA and CDR2 FQGTGA.

In regard to this clonotype: This may be a read error: a much more frequent sequence differs by one nucleotide. The chain is built from TRBV20-1 and TRBJ2-7; D is unresolved. Germline-derived CDR1 and CDR2 are DFQATT and SNEGSKA (reference sequence). The CDR3 sequence is 11 residues long. Here the CDR3 DNA reads TGCAGTGCTAGACGGCCCTACAAGCAGTACTTC. It yields the protein CSARRPYKQYF.

Concerning this clonotype: At one boundary the junction diverges from the germline segment, which might be a read error. The gene calls are TRBV9 and TRBJ2-7, with TRBD1 matching over 7 bases. Germline CDR1 and CDR2: SGDLS and YYNGEE. CDR3 length: 15 amino acids. The CDR3, as DNA: TGTGTCAGCAGCCTCTTCGAGGGGGCTGTCCACGAGCAGTACTTC. Translated, it gives CVSSLFEGAVHEQYF.

As for this clonotype: At one end the junction does not follow the germline gene, possibly because of a read error. CDR3 DNA: TGTGCCAGCAGTGAAGCAGGGGGAGTGGGGGAGCTGTACTTC. It yields the protein CASSEAGGVGELYF. The chain recombines TRBV2 with TRBJ2-7, with a weak D call TRBD1 (6 bases). CDR3 size: 14 residues. Germline V gives CDR1 SNHLY, CDR2 FYNNEI.

The chain employs TRBV7-2 and TRBJ2-5; 7 bases are shared with TRBD1. The length of the CDR3 is 17 residues. Looked up from germline, CDR1 is SGHTA and CDR2 is FQGNSA. The J segment lost 9 bases and the V segment lost 5 bases, leaving 21 bases of the junction unmatched. CDR3 in DNA: TGTGCCAGCAGCGTAGGGCCCGACAGGGCCGAGGATACGGCCCAGTACTTC. This encodes CASSVGPDRAEDTAQYF.

In this sample, this clonotype turned up a few times. V usage is TRBV29-1 and J usage is TRBJ2-2; no clear D. CDR1 is SQVTM and CDR2 is ANQGSEA in the germline V gene. The CDR3 totals 18 residues. The germline V and J ends were trimmed by 2 bases and 2 bases, with 21 bases remaining between them. CDR3 in DNA: TGCAGCGTTGAAACGGACGCGGAAACAACGGGCAACACCGGGGAGCTGTTTTTT. This encodes CSVETDAETTGNTGELFF.

In its sample, this clonotype was seen a few times. The chain links TRBV6-5 to TRBJ1-2; no firm D call. V lost 4 bases and J lost 5, with 14 bases in between. Germline V gene sequence: CDR1 MNHEY, CDR2 SVGAGI. CDR3 size: 14 residues. CDR3 sequence: CASSSPDGLYGYTF. Written as DNA, the CDR3 is TGTGCCAGCAGTTCCCCGGACGGATTATATGGCTACACCTTC.

This clonotype was found a few times. V gene TRBV9 combines with J gene TRBJ1-4; 11 bases are a match to TRBD1. Per germline, CDR1 SGDLS and CDR2 YYNGEE. The J segment lost 8 bases and the V segment lost 3 bases, leaving 9 bases of the junction unmatched. The CDR3 has 16 residues. The CDR3 region is CASSGDRDRGSEKLFF. The CDR3 DNA reads as TGTGCCAGCAGCGGGGACCGGGACAGGGGGAGCGAAAAACTGTTTTTT.

This clonotype was seen more than once but under ten times. This sequence joins TRBV29-1 and TRBJ2-5; TRBD1 is a possible D gene (5 bases). The V gene's germline CDR1 is SQVTM and CDR2 ANQGSEA. V lost 0 bases to trimming and J lost 2 bases, with 10 bases between them. The CDR3 spans 14 residues. The CDR3 is CSVEEGRLQETQYF. The CDR3 DNA reads as TGCAGCGTTGAAGAGGGGCGTTTGCAAGAGACCCAGTACTTC.

V and J are TRBV25-1 and TRBJ1-2, with 9 bases aligning to TRBD1. Germline V lookup: CDR1 MGHDK, CDR2 SYGVNS. This CDR3 region has 20 residues. V shed 11 bases and J 5 bases; nucleotides not matched to a gene: 30. CDR3 sequence (DNA): TGTGCCGGCGATTCTGCACAGGGGGCGCGGGCGGACCAGAAGTTATATGGCTACACCTTC. Its protein product is CAGDSAQGARADQKLYGYTF.

The rearrangement uses TRBV7-8 and TRBJ2-7; 9 nucleotides align to TRBD2. V lost 9 bases to trimming and J lost 5 bases; unmatched junction nucleotides: 11. This CDR3 is 14 amino acids long. CDR1 is SGHVS and CDR2 is FQNEAQ in the germline V gene. The CDR3 reads CASSTLAGGNEQYF. CDR3 DNA sequence: TGTGCCAGTAGTACCCTCGCGGGAGGGAACGAGCAGTACTTC.

The gene calls are TRBV5-1 and TRBJ2-2; D might be TRBD2 (5 bases). The CDR3 sequence is 14 residues long. The ends were cut back, 5 bases at V and 3 bases at J, with 11 bases in the middle. CDR1 is SGHRS, CDR2 YFSETQ, per germline. CDR3 amino acids: CASRAERDTGELFF. As DNA, the CDR3 is TGCGCCAGCAGGGCGGAGAGGGACACCGGGGAGCTGTTTTTT.

This clonotype was counted ten times or more. The V call is TRBV11-2, the J call TRBJ1-1; D not resolved. V lost 2 bases and J lost 5, with 6 bases in between. Germline V lookup: CDR1 SGHAT, CDR2 FQNNGV. The CDR3 consists of 12 residues. CDR3 nucleotides: TGTGCCAGCAGCTTAAGTTTGACTGAAGCTTTCTTT. Translated: CASSLSLTEAFF.

A single count supports this clonotype. V is TRBV25-1 and J is TRBJ1-1, with unresolved D. The CDR3 is 14 residues long. V lost 3 bases and J 5 bases, leaving 13 bases between the germline ends. Germline V CDR1 and CDR2: MGHDK, SYGVNS. The CDR3 DNA follows: TGTGCCAGCAGTGACGACGGCGAGACGACTGAAGCTTTCTTT. Translating gives CASSDDGETTEAFF.

The J gene is TRBJ1-2, the V gene TRBV5-8; D is unclear. The CDR3 runs 12 residues. In germline, CDR1 is SGHTS, CDR2 YDEGEE. Trimming took 5 bases from V and 5 from J, leaving 10 bases between them. DNA of the CDR3: TGTGCCAGCAGTATGAACCCTTATGGCTACACCTTC. Its protein is CASSMNPYGYTF.

This clonotype was seen once. V and J are TRBV2 and TRBJ2-7; tentatively, D is TRBD2 (5 bases). The CDR3 extends over 14 amino acids. The germline gives CDR1 SNHLY, CDR2 FYNNEI. V was pared by 5 bases and J by 3 bases, with 14 bases between. The CDR3 DNA reads TGTGCCAGCAGTCTTGGATTGACTAACTACGAGCAGTACTTC. Translation gives CASSLGLTNYEQYF.

The chain combines TRBV12-3 or TRBV12-4 with TRBJ2-5; D remains ambiguous. The CDR3 covers 13 residues. Trimming cost V 6 bases and J 3 bases, with 11 bases left between them. In DNA, the CDR3 is TGTGCCAGCAGGTGGTACGGCGAAGAGACCCAGTACTTC. Translating it yields CASRWYGEETQYF.

On this clonotype: Being one base from a much bigger clone, this may be a read error. No conserved phenylalanine or tryptophan is present at the end of the CDR3, so a read error is the likely explanation. The chain joins TRBV7-9 to TRBJ1-2; D call uncertain. V gave up 0 bases and J gave up 0 bases, with 11 bases separating them. This CDR3 has 16 amino acids. Germline loops: CDR1 SEHNR, CDR2 FQNEAQ (reference sequence). CDR3 region: CASSLAGTYPNYGYTL. CDR3 nucleotide sequence: TGTGCCAGCAGCTTAGCGGGAACCTACCCTAACTATGGCTACACCCTC.

A single count supports this clonotype. V is TRBV9 and J is TRBJ1-5, with D possibly matching TRBD1 (5 bases). The V end was cut by 3 bases, the J end by 1 base, with 11 bases between. CDR3 length equals 15 residues. Per the germline V gene, CDR1 is SGDLS and CDR2 is YYNGEE. CDR3 region: CASSEWGESNQPQHF. For the CDR3, the DNA is TGTGCCAGCAGCGAATGGGGGGAGAGCAATCAGCCCCAGCATTTT.

This clonotype appeared many times. The chain uses TRBV19 and TRBJ1-4; 7 bases agree with TRBD1. This CDR3 spans 15 amino acids. The germline V gene encodes CDR1 LNHDA and CDR2 SQIVND (reference sequence). V lost 7 bases and J lost 0; bases outside the gene matches: 5. The CDR3 is CASMDRSATNEKLFF. DNA of the CDR3: TGTGCCAGTATGGACAGGTCGGCAACTAATGAAAAACTGTTTTTT. Full variable domain (remainder filled in from reference TRBV19 and TRBJ1-4): DGGITQSPKYLFRKEGQNVTLSCEQNLNHDAMYWYRQDPGQGLRLIYYSQIVNDFQKGDIAEGYSVSREKKESFPLTVTSAQKNPTAFYLCASMDRSATNEKLFFGSGTQLSVL.

In its sample, this clonotype was seen many times. This chain links TRBV20-1 with TRBJ2-7; no reliable D call. In germline, CDR1 is DFQATT, CDR2 SNEGSKA (reference sequence). This CDR3 has 14 amino acids. V lost 1 base to trimming and J lost 1 base, with 11 bases between them. The CDR3 DNA follows: TGCAGTGCTAGAGGCCCCGGTGGATCCTACGAGCAGTACTTC. It is translated as CSARGPGGSYEQYF.

The chain is built from TRBV6-5 and TRBJ1-2; a possible D gene is TRBD1 (5 bases). Germline loops: CDR1 MNHEY, CDR2 SVGAGI. V lost 2 bases and J 5 bases, leaving 15 bases between the germline ends. The CDR3 consists of 15 residues. CDR3 sequence (DNA): TGTGCCAGCAGTTACGAGGGGCAGCCATTATATGGCTACACCTTC. It is translated as CASSYEGQPLYGYTF.

This clonotype came up many times. The V and J genes are TRBV29-1 and TRBJ2-5, with D possibly called TRBD1 or TRBD2 (5 bases each). Germline CDR1 reads SQVTM; CDR2 reads ANQGSEA. The V and J ends lost 7 bases and 2 bases respectively, with 20 bases between them. The CDR3 is 15 amino acids. CDR3 DNA: TGCAGCGCCGATAGGGCCAGGGAGTTTCAAGAGACCCAGTACTTC. It translates to CSADRAREFQETQYF.